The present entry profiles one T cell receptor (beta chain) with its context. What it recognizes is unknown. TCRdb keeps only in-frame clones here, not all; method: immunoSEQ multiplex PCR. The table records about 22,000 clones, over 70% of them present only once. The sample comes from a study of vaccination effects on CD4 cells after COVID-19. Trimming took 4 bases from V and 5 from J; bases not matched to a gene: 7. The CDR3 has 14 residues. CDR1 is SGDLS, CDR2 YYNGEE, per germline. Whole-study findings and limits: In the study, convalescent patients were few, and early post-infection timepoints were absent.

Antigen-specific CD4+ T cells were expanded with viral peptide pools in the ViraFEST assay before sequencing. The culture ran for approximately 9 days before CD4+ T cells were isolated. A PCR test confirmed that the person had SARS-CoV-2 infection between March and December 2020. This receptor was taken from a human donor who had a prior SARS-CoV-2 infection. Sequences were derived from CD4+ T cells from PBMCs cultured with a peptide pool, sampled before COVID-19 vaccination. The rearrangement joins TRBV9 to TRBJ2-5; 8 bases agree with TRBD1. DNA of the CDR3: TGTGCCAGCAGCCTGCGACAGGGGCTGGAGACCCAGTACTTC. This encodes CASSLRQGLETQYF. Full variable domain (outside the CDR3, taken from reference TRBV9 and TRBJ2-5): DSGVTQTPKHLITATGQRVTLRCSPRSGDLSVYWYQQSLDQGLQFLIQYYNGEERAKGNILERFSAQQFPDLHSELNLSSLELGDSALYFCASSLRQGLETQYFGPGTRLLVL.